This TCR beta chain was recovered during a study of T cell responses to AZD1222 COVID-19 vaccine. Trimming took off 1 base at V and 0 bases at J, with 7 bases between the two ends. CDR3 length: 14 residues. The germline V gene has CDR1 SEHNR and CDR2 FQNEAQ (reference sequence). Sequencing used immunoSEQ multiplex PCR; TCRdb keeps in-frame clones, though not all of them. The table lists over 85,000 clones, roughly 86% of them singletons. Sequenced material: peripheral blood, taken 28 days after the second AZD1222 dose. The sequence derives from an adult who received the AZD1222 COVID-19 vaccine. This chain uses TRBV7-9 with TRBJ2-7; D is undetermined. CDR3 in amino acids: CASSLGQDSYEQYF. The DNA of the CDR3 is TGTGCCAGCAGCTTAGGGCAGGACTCCTACGAGCAGTACTTC.